A single TCR beta chain is shown here with its context. The antigen it recognizes is unknown. A read error may be the cause here, since a much bigger clone is one base away. These data originate in a study of molecular identifiers for immune sequencing clone quantification (dated by TCRdb to 2016 to 2019). Context from the whole study: For a replicate experiment, the RNA from either approximately 20,000 or 98,000 naive CD8 T cells was divided into five aliquots, and four of those aliquots went on to sequencing. The study was a methods study using CD8 T cells to benchmark molecular-identifier clustering-based TCR repertoire sequencing (MIDCIRS) and TCR RNA copy counting. Study-wide conclusions, independent of this receptor: Modeling estimated about three recovered TCR RNA copies per cell, compared with about ten by digital PCR, which implies roughly 30% capture efficiency. Even against a background of 750,000 to 1,000,000 naive CD8 T cells, spiked-in Jurkat TCR RNA amounting to a single cell's worth was reported to be detectable. In CMV-specific effector cells, clones with more than 20 RNA copies contained over 98% of molecules, whereas in naive cells such clones contained under 1% of molecules. When barcode sub-clustering was not used, chimeric consensus sequences inflated TCR diversity, with chimeras reaching as high as 47%. Highly expanded clone sizes could be underestimated because identical TCR molecules may share a barcode. Naive libraries contained spiked-in Jurkat TCR RNA (around eleven copies' worth), which is not part of the donor repertoire.

Libraries were made using PCR. Instrument used: NextSeq 500. Bulk TCR libraries were prepared as previously described, using TCR primers listed in Table S5. Total RNA was purified with the Qiagen AllPrep DNA/RNA kit. Before analysis, reads from multiple sequencing runs of the same library were pooled. As for the original processing: Only reads with exact TCR constant sequence were kept, trimmed to 150 nt, and grouped by their 12-nt molecular barcodes. Reads inside each barcode group were sub-clustered using a 15% Levenshtein threshold, and a quality-weighted consensus sequence was constructed for each RNA molecule. Non-functional sequences were discarded, and so were lower-count sequences lying one edit away from another sequence. Based on a fit of two negative binomial distributions, barcode sub-clusters having less than 20% of the maximum read count were discarded. TCRdb ran its own pipeline on the public reads, namely fastp trimming at Q25 and MiXCR clone calling, and kept in-frame beta chains. Under each unique CDR3 protein, matching rows form one entry showing the most common genes and DNA. TCRdb's processing, not the authors' own work, is the source of the V and J calls. Counted in this sample were 400,000 to 600,000 distinct CDR3 sequences; around 25% of them appeared once. Of the sample, under 0.85% falls within the top ten clones.

Naive CD8 T cell libraries were made from roughly 21,000 to 960,000 sorted cells using 10%, 30% or 50% of purified RNA. Naive CD8 T cells were FACS-sorted as CD8+CD4-CCR7+CD45RA+ on a BD FACSAria II into RLT Plus buffer. Roughly ten TCR copies' worth of Jurkat RNA were spiked into about 20,000-1,100,000 naive CD8 T cell samples to test detection sensitivity. Enrichment of CD8 T cells was performed with RosetteSep CD8+ T Cell Enrichment Cocktail and Ficoll-Paque, after which ACK red cell lysis was carried out. V gives up 4 bases and J gives up 4 bases, and the segment between their germline ends measures 18 bases. The germline V gene (reference sequence) supplies CDR1 SGHKS and CDR2 YYEKEE. The CDR3 contains 15 residues, cysteine and phenylalanine counted. Only the CDR3 DNA stays, 45 bases, in frame from base 1.

The clonotype comes from a human donor in good health. Some libraries in this study had Jurkat cell RNA spiked in. The source material was naive CD8+ T cells from blood, with Jurkat cell RNA spiked in. The cell subset or site tag for this specimen amounts to: FACS-sorted CD8+CD4-CCR7+CD45RA+ naive T cells. The chain is encoded by TRBV5-5 joined to TRBJ2-7, with the D gene not confidently named. At the DNA level, the sequence is TGTGCCAGCAGCGACGGAGAACAGCGTTGGTACGAGCAGTACTTC. It specifies CASSDGEQRWYEQYF. With the portions outside the CDR3 filled from the reference TRBV5-5 and TRBJ2-7 genes, the complete variable region becomes DAGVTQSPTHLIKTRGQQVTLRCSPISGHKSVSWYQQVLGQGPQFIFQYYEKEERGRGNFPDRFSARQFPNYSSELNVNALLLGDSALYLCASSDGEQRWYEQYFGPGTRLTVT.